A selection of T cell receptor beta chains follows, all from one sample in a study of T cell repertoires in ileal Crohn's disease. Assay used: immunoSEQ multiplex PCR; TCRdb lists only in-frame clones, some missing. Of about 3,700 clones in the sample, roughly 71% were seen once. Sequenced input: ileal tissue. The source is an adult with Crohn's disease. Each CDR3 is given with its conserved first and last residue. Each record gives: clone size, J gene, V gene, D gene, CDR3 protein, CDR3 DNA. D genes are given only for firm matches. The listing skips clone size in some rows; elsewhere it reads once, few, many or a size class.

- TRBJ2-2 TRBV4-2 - CASSLGVASGELFF TGTGCCAGCAGCTTGGGAGTGGCTAGCGGGGAGCTGTTTTTT
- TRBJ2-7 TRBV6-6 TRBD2 CASRPGLAGIYEQYF TGTGCCAGCAGGCCTGGACTAGCGGGAATCTACGAGCAGTACTTC
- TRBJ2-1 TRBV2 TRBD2 CASSERSVSAGAGFF TGTGCCAGCAGTGAGCGATCGGTTTCAGCGGGAGCTGGGTTCTTC
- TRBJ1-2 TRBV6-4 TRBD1 CASSYPPGQFNYGYTF TGTGCCAGCAGTTACCCCCCGGGACAGTTTAACTATGGCTACACCTTC
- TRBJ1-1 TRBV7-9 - CASSLLSGGSTEAFF TGTGCCAGCAGCTTACTTTCCGGAGGGAGTACTGAAGCTTTCTTT
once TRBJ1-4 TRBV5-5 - CASSVDDFSSEKLFF TGTGCCAGCAGCGTAGATGATTTTTCTAGTGAAAAACTGTTTTTT
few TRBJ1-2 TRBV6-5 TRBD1 CASRTGIDYGYTF TGTGCCAGCAGGACAGGGATTGACTATGGCTACACCTTC
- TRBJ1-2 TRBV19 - CASSTTGGKHYGYTF TGTGCCAGTAGTACGACCGGGGGTAAACACTATGGCTACACCTTC
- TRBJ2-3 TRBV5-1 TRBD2 CASRYGLAGEIDTQYF TGCGCCAGCAGGTATGGACTAGCGGGAGAAATAGATACGCAGTATTTT
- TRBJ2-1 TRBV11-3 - CASSRPGLLNGQFF TGTGCCAGCAGCCGACCGGGACTTTTAAATGGGCAGTTCTTC